The following is a T cell receptor beta chain sequence with its context. Different DNA sequences within this sample yield the same CDR3. Every donor was a Caucasian adult from Nashville, Tennessee. Clones were sequenced by immunoSEQ multiplex PCR, and TCRdb holds only the in-frame ones, with some missing. The sample includes 2.3 million or so clones, approximately 95% seen only once; the top ten take 0.3% to 0.4%. V lost 6 bases and J lost 0, with 9 bases in between. The CDR3 runs to 14 residues. Germline CDR1 MDHEN, CDR2 SYDVKM. The sample belongs to a study of shared clonotypes between healthy human individuals.

V gene TRBV28 combines with J gene TRBJ1-5, with D tentatively TRBD1 (6 bases). The sequence was obtained from a man aged 18 to 29 in good health. Some clones in this sample may be carry-over from other donors' samples. The sequenced material came from naive CD4+ T cells from PBMCs. As to subset: CD45RA+ positively selected. The CDR3 region has the DNA TGTGCCAGCAGCGGAGGGGGTAGCAATCAGCCCCAGCATTTT. This encodes CASSGGGSNQPQHF.